The next 20 T cell receptor beta chains were all read from a single sample in a study of Graves' ophthalmopathy and Graves' hyperthyroidism (dated by TCRdb to about 2018). Sequencing was performed on an Illumina HiSeq 2000. For repertoire sequencing, TCR beta CDR3 regions were amplified from RNA transcripts. HTBI primers and the Qiagen OneStep RT-PCR kit were used in a first-round RT-PCR, which was followed by a second-round multiplex PCR, size selection and purification. In TCRdb, the public reads were trimmed at Q25 with fastp and aligned with MiXCR, with productive beta chains retained. Here each entry gathers all rows of one CDR3 protein and keeps the most common genes and DNA. The sample table records 560,000 or so distinct CDR3 sequences; about 35% of these occur just once. Clones ranked in the top ten supply about 4% of the sample. Material for sequencing was peripheral blood or thyroid tissue (not recorded which). The receptors come from an adult man with Graves' hyperthyroidism.

V usage is TRBV10-3 and J usage is TRBJ1-1; 8 bases agree with TRBD1. V was clipped by 6 bases and J by 11 bases; unmatched bases: 2. Looked up from germline, CDR1 is ENHRY and CDR2 is SYGVKD. The CDR3 contains 10 residues. CDR3 in DNA: TGTGCCATCAGGGACAGGGTCGCTTTCTTT. The encoded protein is CAIRDRVAFF.

This clonotype showed up just a few times. This chain uses TRBV24-1 with TRBJ1-5; TRBD1 aligns across 11 bases. Losses at the gene ends were 4 bases for V and 6 bases for J; bases not matched to a gene: 4. The germline CDR1 and CDR2 sequences are KGHDR and SFDVKD. CDR3 size: 15 residues. CDR3 DNA sequence: TGTGCCACCAGTGACGGGACAGGGGGTGTTCAGCCCCAGCATTTT. It encodes CATSDGTGGVQPQHF.

Only a few counts were recorded for this clonotype. The CDR3 here is CASIASGGADTQYF. DNA of the CDR3: TGTGCCAGCATCGCTAGCGGGGGAGCAGATACGCAGTATTTT. This chain uses TRBV2 with TRBJ2-3; 10 bases map to TRBD2. Germline V gives CDR1 SNHLY, CDR2 FYNNEI. J lost 4 bases, V lost 7 bases, and 5 bases had no gene match. CDR3 size: 14 residues.

This clonotype was seen many times. This chain links TRBV5-1 with TRBJ1-1, with TRBD1 matching 7 bases. V gave up 3 bases and J gave up 1 base; unmatched junction bases: 3. The CDR3 extends over 14 amino acids. The germline gives CDR1 SGHRS, CDR2 YFSETQ. CDR3 in amino acids: CASSWGDRNTEAFF. In DNA form, the CDR3 reads TGCGCCAGCAGCTGGGGGGACAGGAACACTGAAGCTTTCTTT.

This clonotype was seen ten or more times. The chain uses TRBV7-2 and TRBJ2-7; perhaps TRBD2 as D (6 bases). The CDR3 is 16 residues long. V gave up 4 bases and J gave up 1 base, with 17 bases separating them. CDR1 is SGHTA, CDR2 FQGNSA, per germline. DNA of the CDR3: TGTGCCAGCAGCTCCTCCGCACTAGCAGGGTCCTACGAGCAGTACTTC. This sequence encodes CASSSSALAGSYEQYF.

The chain carries TRBV5-1 and TRBJ1-1, with D possibly being TRBD1 (5 bases). With 5 bases removed from V and 1 base from J, the gap between germline ends came to 18 bases. Germline CDR1 reads SGHRS; CDR2 reads YFSETQ. This CDR3 region has 16 residues. As DNA, the CDR3 is TGCGCCAGCAGGATTGACAGCAGGGTATCGAACACTGAAGCTTTCTTT. Its translation: CASRIDSRVSNTEAFF.

About this clonotype itself: Relative to the germline gene, one junction end is altered; a read error may explain this. This sequence joins TRBV25-1 and TRBJ2-7; D perhaps matches TRBD2 (5 bases). Germline V CDR1 and CDR2: MGHDK, SYGVNS. The CDR3 loop spans 13 amino acids. This CDR3 is CASKSRRDYEQYF. The CDR3 DNA is TGTGCTAGCAAATCAAGACGGGACTACGAGCAGTACTTC.

This clonotype has a single count. V and J are TRBV20-1 and TRBJ2-7, with TRBD2 matching 8 bases. The CDR3 is made up of 15 amino acids. V gave up 6 bases and J gave up 7 bases; unmatched junction bases: 17. CDR1 and CDR2 from the germline V gene are DFQATT and SNEGSKA (reference sequence). The CDR3 nucleotides are TGCAGTGCCCCTTTTAGCGGGGCCCTTAACAATGAGCAGTACTTC. This codes for CSAPFSGALNNEQYF.

Ten or more counts support this clonotype. The chain combines TRBV19 with TRBJ2-2; D unresolved. Trimming cost V 5 bases and J 1 base, with 8 bases left between them. The CDR3 has 14 amino acids. Germline V lookup: CDR1 LNHDA, CDR2 SQIVND (reference sequence). The CDR3 here is CASSGSMNTGELFF. The CDR3 nucleotides are TGTGCCAGTAGTGGGTCGATGAACACCGGGGAGCTGTTTTTT.

The V call is TRBV2, the J call TRBJ1-6; D unclear. Germline-derived CDR1 and CDR2 are SNHLY and FYNNEI. The length of the CDR3 is 15 residues. The CDR3 reads CARVGESSYNSPLHF. The CDR3 nucleotides read TGTGCTAGAGTTGGCGAGAGCTCCTATAATTCACCCCTCCACTTT.

The rearrangement joins TRBV6-1 to TRBJ2-3; D not certain. The CDR3 is 10 amino acids. Germline CDR1 is MNHNS and CDR2 is SASEGT. V lost 1 base and J 7 bases, leaving 0 bases between the germline ends. CDR3 coding DNA: TGTGCCAGCAGTGAAGATACGCAGTATTTT. Its translation: CASSEDTQYF.

Remarks on this clonotype: A much larger clone sits a single nucleotide away, making a read error possible. V usage is TRBV12-3 or TRBV12-4 and J usage is TRBJ1-5, with 9 bases lining up with TRBD1. This CDR3 comprises 16 residues. CDR3 amino acids: CASSLGTGNSNQPQHF. As DNA, the CDR3 is TGTGCCAGCAGCTTAGGGACAGGGAATAGCAATCAGCCCCAGCATTTT.

This clonotype was seen many times. A read error may produce the germline difference seen at one junction end. The chain has TRBV20-1 and TRBJ2-7; TRBD1 matches at 7 bases. Germline-derived CDR1 and CDR2 are DFQATT and SNEGSKA (reference sequence). This CDR3 region has 11 residues. CDR3 nucleotide sequence: TGCAGTGCTAGAAGTGGGACAGAATCTGTCTTC. Encoded protein: CSARSGTESVF.

This clonotype was seen more than once but under ten times. The gene calls are TRBV12-3 or TRBV12-4 and TRBJ1-2; weak D call: TRBD1 (5 bases). The CDR3 sequence is 13 residues long. Trimming took 6 bases from V and 10 from J, leaving 18 bases between them. The CDR3 coding sequence is TGTGCCAGCAGCTCCCTCTTAGGGGCCGCCTACACCTTC. Translating it yields CASSSLLGAAYTF.

This clonotype was seen repeatedly, ten times or more. This chain uses TRBV5-1 with TRBJ2-2; 7 nucleotides align to TRBD1. V was clipped by 4 bases and J by 8 bases; unmatched bases: 14. The CDR3 loop spans 16 amino acids. The germline gives CDR1 SGHRS, CDR2 YFSETQ. The CDR3 region has the DNA TGCGCCAGCAGCGCTAAAGCCGCCGACAGGGTTGGGGAGCTGTTTTTT. This encodes CASSAKAADRVGELFF.

The table lists this clonotype with a few counts. V is TRBV7-9 and J is TRBJ2-7; TRBD2 matches 13 bases. This CDR3 has 15 amino acids. The germline V gene encodes CDR1 SEHNR and CDR2 FQNEAQ (reference sequence). Germline trimming cut 5 bases from V and 6 bases from J; bases unmatched to any gene: 7. The CDR3 region has the DNA TGTGCCAGCAGCGCCCGACTAGCGGGAGGAATCGAGCAGTACTTC. Its protein is CASSARLAGGIEQYF.

This clonotype was counted at least ten times. V and J are TRBV5-1 and TRBJ2-2, with 9 bases lining up with TRBD1. V was pared by 4 bases and J by 1 base, with 5 bases of the junction left unmatched. This CDR3 contains 16 residues. CDR1 and CDR2 (germline): SGHRS, YFSETQ. The CDR3 region has the DNA TGCGCCAGCAGCAAAAAGACAGGGGGGAACACCGGGGAGCTGTTTTTT. It is translated as CASSKKTGGNTGELFF.

The rearrangement joins TRBV5-8 to TRBJ2-5, with 7 nucleotides matching TRBD2. This CDR3 region has 15 residues. Germline lookup yields CDR1 SGHTS and CDR2 YDEGEE. The J segment lost 5 bases and the V segment lost 3 bases, leaving 10 bases of the junction unmatched. The CDR3 DNA reads TGTGCCAGCAGCTCACAGGCGGGGGAAGTGGAGACCCAGTACTTC. It encodes CASSSQAGEVETQYF.

At least ten counts were recorded for this clonotype. The genes are TRBV2 and TRBJ2-2; D remains unclear. The V gene lost 0 bases and the J gene lost 4 bases, with 9 bases spanning the gap. CDR1 and CDR2 (germline): SNHLY, FYNNEI. The CDR3 length is 15 residues. CDR3 amino acids: CASSEAIQRTGELFF. CDR3 nucleotide sequence: TGTGCCAGCAGTGAAGCGATACAGCGCACCGGGGAGCTGTTTTTT.

The V call is TRBV19, the J call TRBJ2-2; D gene ambiguous. In germline, CDR1 is LNHDA, CDR2 SQIVND (reference sequence). The CDR3 extends over 13 amino acids. With 3 bases removed from V and 3 bases from J, the gap between germline ends came to 5 bases. The CDR3 nucleotides read TGTGCCAGTAGTATTCCTTACACCGGGGAGCTGTTTTTT. Its protein is CASSIPYTGELFF.